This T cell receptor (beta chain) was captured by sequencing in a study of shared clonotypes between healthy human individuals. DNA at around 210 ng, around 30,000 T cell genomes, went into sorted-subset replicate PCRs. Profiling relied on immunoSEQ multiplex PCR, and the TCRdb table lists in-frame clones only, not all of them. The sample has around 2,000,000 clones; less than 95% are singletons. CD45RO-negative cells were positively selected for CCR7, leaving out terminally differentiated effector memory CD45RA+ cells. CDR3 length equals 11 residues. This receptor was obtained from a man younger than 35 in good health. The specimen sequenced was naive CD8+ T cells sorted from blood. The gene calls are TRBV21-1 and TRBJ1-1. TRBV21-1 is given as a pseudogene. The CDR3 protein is CASSSPLEAFF. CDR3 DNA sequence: TGTGCCAGCAGCTCCCCTCTCGAAGCTTTCTTT.